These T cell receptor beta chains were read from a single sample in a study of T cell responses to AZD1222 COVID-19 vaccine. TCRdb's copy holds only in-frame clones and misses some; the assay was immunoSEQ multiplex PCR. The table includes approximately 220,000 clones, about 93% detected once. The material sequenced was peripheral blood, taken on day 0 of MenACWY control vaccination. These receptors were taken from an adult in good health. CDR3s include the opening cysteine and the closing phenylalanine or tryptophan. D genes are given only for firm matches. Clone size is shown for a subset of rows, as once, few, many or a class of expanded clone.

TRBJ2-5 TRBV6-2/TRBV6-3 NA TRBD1 CASSPGTAKYF
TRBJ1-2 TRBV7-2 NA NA CASSPAGFNNYGYTF
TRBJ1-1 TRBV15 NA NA CATSSGEGTEAFF
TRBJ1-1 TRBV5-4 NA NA CASSTGTNIEAFF
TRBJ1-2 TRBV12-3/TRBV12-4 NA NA CASSLSGHGGYTF
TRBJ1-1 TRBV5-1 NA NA CASSLTVNTEAFF
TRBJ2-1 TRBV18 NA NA CASSPTSHSYNEQFF
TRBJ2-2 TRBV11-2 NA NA CASSLESGGTGELFF
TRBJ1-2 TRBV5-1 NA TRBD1 CASSLGAGTGTYGYTF
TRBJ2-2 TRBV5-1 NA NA CASSQGIGELFF
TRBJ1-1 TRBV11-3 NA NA CASSLGGGRTRTEAFF
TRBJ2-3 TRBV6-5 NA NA CASSRGGRGRDTQYF
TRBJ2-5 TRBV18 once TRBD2 CASSLYSGRETQYF
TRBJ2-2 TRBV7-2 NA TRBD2 CASEAGGLLTGELFF
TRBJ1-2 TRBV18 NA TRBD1 CASSPRDSDGYTF
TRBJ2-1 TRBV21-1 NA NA CASSKDRGSYNEQFF
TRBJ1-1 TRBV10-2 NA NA CASSVGYTEAFF
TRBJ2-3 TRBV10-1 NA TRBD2 CASSEGAASGGRRYF
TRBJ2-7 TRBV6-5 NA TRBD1 CASSSPGQGSYEQYF
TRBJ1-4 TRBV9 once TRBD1 CASSVGGGGREKLFF
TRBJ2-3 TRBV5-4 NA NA CASSLGTGRGRTDTQYF
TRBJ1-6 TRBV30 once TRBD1 CAWSVRQGGFHYNSPLHF
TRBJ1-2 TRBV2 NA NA CASSESLAGDGGYTF
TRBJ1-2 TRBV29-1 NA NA CSVVGQDYGYTF
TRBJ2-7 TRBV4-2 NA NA CASSQDGGEQYF
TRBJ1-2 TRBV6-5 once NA CASSYLTETEYYGYTF
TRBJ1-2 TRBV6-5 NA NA CASSFLTGYTF
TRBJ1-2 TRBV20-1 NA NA CSASPGHDYGYTF
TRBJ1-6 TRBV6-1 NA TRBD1 CASSEGRGISPLHF
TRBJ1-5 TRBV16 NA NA CASSQYTDSGGNQPQHF
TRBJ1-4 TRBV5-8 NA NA CASSPGFSQNEKLFF
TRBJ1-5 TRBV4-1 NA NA CASSPSQRGGGQPQHF